This T cell receptor beta chain was captured by sequencing in a study of T-cell reconstitution after alpha-beta-depleted transplantation in children. Per the germline V gene, CDR1 is SGHDT and CDR2 is YYEEEE. The CDR3 runs to 15 residues. Trimming shortened V by 1 base and J by 0 bases, and 8 bases separated the two germline ends. The TCRbeta library was prepared with unique molecular identifiers. TCRdb processed the PCR reads anew with MiXCR; each CDR3 protein has one entry. The table includes about 900,000 distinct CDR3 sequences, roughly 29% detected once. This specimen was PBMCs, mostly from graft donor cells, taken 360 days after TCRalphabeta/CD19-depleted stem cell transplant. The receptor was derived from a boy in the first two years of life who had a stem cell transplant for SCID, so the T cells may come from the graft donor. The chain is built from TRBV5-6 and TRBJ1-5; D is unclear. The CDR3 reads CASSLRVNSNQPQHF. The CDR3 DNA reads as TGTGCCAGCAGCTTGAGGGTCAATAGCAATCAGCCCCAGCATTTT.